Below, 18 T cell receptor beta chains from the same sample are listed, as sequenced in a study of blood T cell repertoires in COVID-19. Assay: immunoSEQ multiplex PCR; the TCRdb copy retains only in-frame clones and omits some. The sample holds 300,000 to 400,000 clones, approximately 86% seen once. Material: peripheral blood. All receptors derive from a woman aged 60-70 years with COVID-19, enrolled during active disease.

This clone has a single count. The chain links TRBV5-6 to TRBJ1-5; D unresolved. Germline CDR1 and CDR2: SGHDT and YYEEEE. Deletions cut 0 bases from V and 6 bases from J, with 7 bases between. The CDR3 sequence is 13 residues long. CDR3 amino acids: CASSLGGIQPQHF. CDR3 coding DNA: TGTGCCAGCAGCTTGGGAGGGATTCAGCCCCAGCATTTT. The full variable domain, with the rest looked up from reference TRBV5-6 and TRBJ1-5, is DAGVTQSPTHLIKTRGQQVTLRCSPKSGHDTVSWYQQALGQGPQFIFQYYEEEERQRGNFPDRFSGHQFPNYSSELNVNALLLGDSALYLCASSLGGIQPQHFGDGTRLSIL.

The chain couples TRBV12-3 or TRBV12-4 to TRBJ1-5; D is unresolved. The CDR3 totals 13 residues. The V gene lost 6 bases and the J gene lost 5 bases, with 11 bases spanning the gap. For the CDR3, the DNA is TGTGCCAGCAGCTCAAGGAGTCATCAGCCCCAGCATTTT. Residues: CASSSRSHQPQHF.

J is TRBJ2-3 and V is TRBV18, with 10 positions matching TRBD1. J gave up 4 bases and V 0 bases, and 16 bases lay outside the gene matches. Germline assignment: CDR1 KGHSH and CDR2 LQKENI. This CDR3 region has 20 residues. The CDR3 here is CASSPPPRDRGVVGADTQYF. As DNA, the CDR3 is TGTGCCAGCTCACCACCCCCCCGGGACAGGGGCGTTGTAGGAGCAGATACGCAGTATTTT.

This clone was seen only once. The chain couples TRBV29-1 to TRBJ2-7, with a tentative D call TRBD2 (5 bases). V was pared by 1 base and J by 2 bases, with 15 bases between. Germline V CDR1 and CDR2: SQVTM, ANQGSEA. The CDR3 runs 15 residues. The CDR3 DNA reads TGCAGCGTTGAAGGTCCGACGGAGGAGGCCTACGAGCAGTACTTC. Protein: CSVEGPTEEAYEQYF.

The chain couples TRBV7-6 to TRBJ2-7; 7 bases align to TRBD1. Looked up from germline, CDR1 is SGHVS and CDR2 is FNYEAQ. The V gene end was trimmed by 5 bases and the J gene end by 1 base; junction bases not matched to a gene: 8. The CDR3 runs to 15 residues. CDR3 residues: CASSPPGTASYEQYF. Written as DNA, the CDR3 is TGTGCCAGCAGCCCCCCCGGGACAGCGTCCTACGAGCAGTACTTC.

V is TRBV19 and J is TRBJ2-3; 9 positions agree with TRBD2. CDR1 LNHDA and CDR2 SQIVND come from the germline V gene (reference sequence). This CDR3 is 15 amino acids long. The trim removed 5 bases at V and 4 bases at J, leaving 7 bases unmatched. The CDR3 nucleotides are TGTGCCAGTAGTTCCCAGGGCGGGGGGGCAGATACGCAGTATTTT. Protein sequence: CASSSQGGGADTQYF.

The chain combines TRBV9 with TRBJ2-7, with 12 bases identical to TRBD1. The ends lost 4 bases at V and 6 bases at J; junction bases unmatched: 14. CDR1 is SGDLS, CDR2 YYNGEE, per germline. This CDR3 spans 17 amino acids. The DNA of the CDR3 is TGTGCCAGCAGCCCAAGTGGGACAGGGGGCGAAAAAAGCGAGCAGTACTTC. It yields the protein CASSPSGTGGEKSEQYF.

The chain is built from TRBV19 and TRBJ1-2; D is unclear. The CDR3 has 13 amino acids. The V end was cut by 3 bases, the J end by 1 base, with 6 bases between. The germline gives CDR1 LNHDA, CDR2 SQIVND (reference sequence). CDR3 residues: CASSISVNYGYTF. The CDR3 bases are TGTGCCAGTAGTATTTCGGTTAACTATGGCTACACCTTC.

As DNA, the CDR3 is TGTGCCAGCTCGGCTCACAGGGCTCGAGGTGAAAAACTGTTTTTT. Its translation is CASSAHRARGEKLFF. The chain carries TRBV18 and TRBJ1-4, with TRBD1 as a possible D gene (6 bases). This CDR3 has 15 amino acids. Trimming left V 6 bases short and J 7 bases short, with 18 bases between. Germline-derived CDR1 and CDR2 are KGHSH and LQKENI. The entire variable domain, with the rest obtained from reference TRBV18 and TRBJ1-4, is as follows: NAGVMQNPRHLVRRRGQEARLRCSPMKGHSHVYWYRQLPEEGLKFMVYLQKENIIDESGMPKERFSAEFPKEGPSILRIQQVVRGDSAAYFCASSAHRARGEKLFFGSGTQLSVL.

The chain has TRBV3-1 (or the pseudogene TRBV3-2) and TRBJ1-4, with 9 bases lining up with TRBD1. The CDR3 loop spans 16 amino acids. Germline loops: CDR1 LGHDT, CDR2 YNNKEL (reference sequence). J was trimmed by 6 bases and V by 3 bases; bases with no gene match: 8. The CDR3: CASSQGDRVGYEKLFF. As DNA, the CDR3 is TGTGCCAGCAGCCAGGGGGACAGGGTTGGGTATGAAAAACTGTTTTTT.

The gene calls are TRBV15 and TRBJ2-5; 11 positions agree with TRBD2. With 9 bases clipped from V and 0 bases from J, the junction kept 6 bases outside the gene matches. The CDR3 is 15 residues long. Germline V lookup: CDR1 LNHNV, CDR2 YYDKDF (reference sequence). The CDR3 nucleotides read TGTGCCACTACGGGGACTAGCGGAGACCAAGAGACCCAGTACTTC. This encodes CATTGTSGDQETQYF. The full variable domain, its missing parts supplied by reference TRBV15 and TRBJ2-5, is DAMVIQNPRYQVTQFGKPVTLSCSQTLNHNVMYWYQQKSSQAPKLLFHYYDKDFNNEADTPDNFQSRRPNTSFCFLDIRSPGLGDTAMYLCATTGTSGDQETQYFGPGTRLLVL.

The CDR3 region has the DNA TGTGCCAGCAGCCAAGGTTCCAGCGGGGGCACAGATACGCAGTATTTT. This gives the protein CASSQGSSGGTDTQYF. This chain connects TRBV4-2 to TRBJ2-3; 7 nucleotides match TRBD2. The CDR3 contains 16 residues. V lost 1 base and J lost 1; bases outside the gene matches: 5. The germline V gene has CDR1 LGHNA and CDR2 YNFKEQ.

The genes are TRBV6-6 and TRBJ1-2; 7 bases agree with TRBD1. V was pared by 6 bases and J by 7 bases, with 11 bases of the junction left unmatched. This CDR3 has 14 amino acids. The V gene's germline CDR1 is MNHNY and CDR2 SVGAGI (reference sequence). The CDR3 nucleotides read TGTGCCAGCAGCCTTGAGGGAGACAGGGCTGGCTACACCTTC. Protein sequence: CASSLEGDRAGYTF.

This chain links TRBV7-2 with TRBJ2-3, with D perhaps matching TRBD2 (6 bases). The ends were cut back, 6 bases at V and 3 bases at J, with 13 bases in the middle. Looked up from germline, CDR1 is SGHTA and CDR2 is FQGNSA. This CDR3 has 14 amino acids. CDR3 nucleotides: TGTGCCAGCAGTACCGGGGGAACTACAGATACGCAGTATTTT. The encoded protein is CASSTGGTTDTQYF.

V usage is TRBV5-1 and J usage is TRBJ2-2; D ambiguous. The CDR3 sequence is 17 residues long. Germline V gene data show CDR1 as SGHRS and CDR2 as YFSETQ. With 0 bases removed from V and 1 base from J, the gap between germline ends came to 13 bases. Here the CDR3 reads CASSLDSFRRNTGELFF. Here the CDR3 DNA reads TGCGCCAGCAGCTTGGATTCTTTCAGGCGGAACACCGGGGAGCTGTTTTTT.

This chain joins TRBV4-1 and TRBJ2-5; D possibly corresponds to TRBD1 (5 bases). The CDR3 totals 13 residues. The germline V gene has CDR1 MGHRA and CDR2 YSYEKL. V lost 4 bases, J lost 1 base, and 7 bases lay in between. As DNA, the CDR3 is TGCGCCAGCAGCCTAGGGGTCCAAGAGACCCAGTACTTC. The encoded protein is CASSLGVQETQYF.

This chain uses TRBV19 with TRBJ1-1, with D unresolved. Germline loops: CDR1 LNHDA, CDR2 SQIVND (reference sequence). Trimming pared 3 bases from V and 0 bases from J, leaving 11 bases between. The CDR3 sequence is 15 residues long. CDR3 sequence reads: CASSIPNTLNTEAFF. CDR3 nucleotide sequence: TGTGCCAGTAGTATTCCAAACACCCTGAACACTGAAGCTTTCTTT.

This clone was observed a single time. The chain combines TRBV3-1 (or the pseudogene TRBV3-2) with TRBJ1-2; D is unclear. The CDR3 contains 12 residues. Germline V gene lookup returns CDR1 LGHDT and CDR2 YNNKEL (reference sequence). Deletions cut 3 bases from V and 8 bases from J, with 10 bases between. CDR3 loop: CASSQSEEGYTF. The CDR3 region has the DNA TGTGCCAGCAGCCAGTCGGAGGAAGGCTACACCTTC.